This T cell receptor beta chain came from a study of blood T cell repertoires in COVID-19 (TCRdb year 2020). Looking at the study overall: The collaborator samples originated in the United States, Italy and Spain and spanned the acute and convalescent phases of COVID-19. The material from the prospective study consisted of cDNA or gDNA derived from T cells, B-cell-depleted T cells, or PBMCs. Subjects who had been exposed to COVID-19, were actively infected with it, or had recovered from it provided the deeply sampled blood TCRbeta repertoires that made up the dataset. A freely available public database, intended as a resource for researchers studying the immune response to SARS-CoV-2, is where the repertoires were released. The samples were drawn from two sources: the first 160 participants of the ongoing ImmuneRACE study, and 950 to 1,500 subjects contributed by 6 global collaborators. A de-identified subject ID, COVID-19 status, age in years and sex were almost always included in the sample metadata. HLA class I and class II types, where available, came from metadata supplied by the sample provider rather than from assay-based typing. Results the study describes overall, beyond this receptor: The quantity of clinical and demographic metadata differed by source and by participant and was supplied without curation.

Enrolling through a virtual design, the prospective study's participants ranged in age from roughly 18 to 95 years and lived across some 22 United States geographic areas. To assign participants to cohorts, the prospective study relied on clinical history that participants themselves reported in a screening survey and a study questionnaire. Exposed participants were defined as having been in contact with someone with a PCR-confirmed or clinician-diagnosed COVID-19 case within 2 weeks of study entry. Each participant in the prospective study had whole blood, serum and a nasopharyngeal or oropharyngeal swab collected by mobile phlebotomists. Over an approximately 2-month period, participants in the prospective study had the option of providing additional blood draws and questionnaires. Before DNA extraction, prospective study blood samples were shipped either frozen or at room temperature. Notes on this clone: Its antigen remains unidentified. No per-base quality is available; no much larger clone lies one base away.

Reading the germline V gene gives CDR1 SNHLY and CDR2 FYNNEI. At the junction V is shortened by 7 bases and J by 6 bases; bases outside the gene matches: 5. The cysteine opens and the phenylalanine closes a CDR3 of 14 amino acids. Only the CDR3 DNA stays, 42 bases, in frame from base 1. TCRbeta CDR3 regions were amplified from genomic DNA using the immunoSEQ Assay, a bias-controlled multiplex PCR. In the authors' own workflow: The number of nucleated cells in each sample was estimated from the amplification of reference gene primers within the assay. To quantify the absolute abundance of each unique TCRbeta CDR3 rearrangement, sequence reads were collapsed and filtered. For each sample, productive Simpson clonality was calculated by taking the square root of Simpson's diversity index across productive rearrangements. TCRdb retrieved this table from immuneACCESS and kept in-frame rearrangements only. Not all clones are present; in checked studies, unresolved V genes account for under half, and no reason is known for the remainder. V, J and clone size were drawn from that table, and D and trimming were deduced from the DNA. In all, the sample holds about 210,000 clones, and 86% of those were seen once. The top ten hold roughly 4% of the sample.

The rearrangement combines TRBV2 with TRBJ2-1, with 11 central nucleotides matching TRBD1. The specimen was PBMCs or T cells enriched from blood (not recorded which). This sequence was found in a young woman who had been exposed to COVID-19. The CDR3 in this case is CASTGQGARNEQFF. The DNA sequence is as follows: TGTGCCAGCACCGGACAGGGGGCGCGCAATGAGCAGTTCTTC.